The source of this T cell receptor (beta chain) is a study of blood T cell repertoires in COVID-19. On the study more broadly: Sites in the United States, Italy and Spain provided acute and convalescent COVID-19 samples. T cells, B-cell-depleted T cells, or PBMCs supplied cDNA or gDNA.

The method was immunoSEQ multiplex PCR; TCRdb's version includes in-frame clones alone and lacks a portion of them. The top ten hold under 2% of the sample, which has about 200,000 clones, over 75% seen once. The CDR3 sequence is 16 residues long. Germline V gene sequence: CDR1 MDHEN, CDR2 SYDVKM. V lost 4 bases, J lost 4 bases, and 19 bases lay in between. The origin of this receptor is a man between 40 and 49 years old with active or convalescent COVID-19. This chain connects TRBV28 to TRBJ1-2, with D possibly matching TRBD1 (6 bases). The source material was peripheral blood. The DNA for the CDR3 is TGTGCCAGCAGTTCAATTCACAGGGTAGCTAGCTATGGCTACACCTTC. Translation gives CASSSIHRVASYGYTF.